This T cell receptor (beta chain) came from a study of OX40 agonist ivuxolimab in advanced cancers. The wider study: Treatment of patients was with ivuxolimab, an agonistic anti-OX40 (CD134) antibody.

For this clone: The target antigen is unknown.

Some clones are missing from TCRdb's copy, which holds only in-frame ones; the method was immunoSEQ multiplex PCR. The data show about 100,000 clones, approximately 90% seen once. At baseline, cycle 4 day 1, and cycle 7 day 1, blood was sampled. Study-level findings and limits: What antigens the expanded peripheral T cells recognized was never established.

This CDR3 is built from 14 residues. V was clipped by 1 base and J by 3 bases, with 10 bases between them. Germline V gene sequence: CDR1 SGHVS, CDR2 FQNEAQ. The rearrangement links TRBV7-8 to TRBJ2-7; a weak D match, TRBD1 (6 bases). The clonotype originates from an adult with an advanced solid tumor such as melanoma, head and neck, liver or kidney cancer. The source was CD4+ or CD8+ T cells sorted from blood, collected in a trial of the OX40 agonist ivuxolimab. This CDR3 is CASSLVEGVYEQYF. The DNA of the CDR3 is TGTGCCAGCAGCTTAGTAGAGGGGGTCTACGAGCAGTACTTC.